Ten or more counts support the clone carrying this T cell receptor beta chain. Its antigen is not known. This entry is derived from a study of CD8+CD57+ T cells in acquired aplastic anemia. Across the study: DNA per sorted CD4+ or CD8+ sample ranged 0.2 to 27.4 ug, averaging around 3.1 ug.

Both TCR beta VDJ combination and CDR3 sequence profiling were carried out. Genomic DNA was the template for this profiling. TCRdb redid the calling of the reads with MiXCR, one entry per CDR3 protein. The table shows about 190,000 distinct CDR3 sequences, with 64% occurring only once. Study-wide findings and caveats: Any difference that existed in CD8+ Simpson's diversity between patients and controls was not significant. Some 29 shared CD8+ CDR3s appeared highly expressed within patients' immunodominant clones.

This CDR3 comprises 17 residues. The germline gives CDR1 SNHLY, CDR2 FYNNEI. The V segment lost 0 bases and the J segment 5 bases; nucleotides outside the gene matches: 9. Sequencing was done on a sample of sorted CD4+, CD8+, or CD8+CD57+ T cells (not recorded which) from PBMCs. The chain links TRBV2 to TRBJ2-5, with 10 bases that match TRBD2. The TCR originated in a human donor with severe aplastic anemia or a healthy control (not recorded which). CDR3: CASSEAPPGLAKETQYF. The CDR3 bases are TGTGCCAGCAGTGAAGCGCCTCCGGGACTAGCGAAGGAGACCCAGTACTTC.